The source of this TCR beta chain is a study of cytomegalovirus exposure and HLA in healthy donors. Study as a whole: The same platform was used for the roughly 120 validation repertoires as for the roughly 730 first-cohort repertoires, as reported in a later analysis.

Clones were sequenced by immunoSEQ multiplex PCR, and TCRdb holds only the in-frame ones, with some missing. In the table there are 200,000 to 250,000 clones, over 80% of which are singletons. A roughly 120-subject validation cohort, separate from the 666-subject first cohort, supplied the donors. Losses at the gene ends were 5 bases for V and 3 bases for J; bases not matched to a gene: 2. The V gene's germline CDR1 is MNHEY and CDR2 SMNVEV (reference sequence). The CDR3 spans 13 residues. Study observations and caveats: According to a later analysis, TCR clusters from the first cohort tended to co-occur in the 120 or so validation repertoires. The study listed under 200 cytomegalovirus-associated TCR beta chains.

This clone was picked up one time. As yet, its antigen is unknown. The sequence was collected from a woman between 18 and 29 years old in good health and CMV-seronegative. The sequenced sample consisted of PBMCs. This rearrangement joins TRBV27 to TRBJ1-2; 8 bases agree with TRBD1. The CDR3 loop reads CASSLTGDYGYTF. CDR3 sequence (DNA): TGTGCCAGCAGTCTGACAGGGGACTATGGCTACACCTTC.